This T cell receptor beta chain was found in a study of blood T cell repertoires in COVID-19. Each participant's cohort was designated according to participant-reported clinical history. Repertoires were generated with immunoSEQ multiplex PCR, while TCRdb's copy carries only in-frame clones and drops some. The sample carries over 100,000 clones, around 84% recorded once. Germline assignment: CDR1 SEHNR and CDR2 FQNEAQ (reference sequence). The germline V and J ends were trimmed by 5 bases and 8 bases, with 12 bases remaining between them. CDR3 length: 12 amino acids. The receptor's source is a woman aged 25 to 39 who had recovered from COVID-19. The sequenced sample consisted of PBMCs or T cells enriched from blood (not recorded which). The chain uses TRBV7-9 and TRBJ1-2; D is unresolved. The CDR3, as DNA: TGTGCCAGCAGCGCGACGCGGGAGGGCTACACCTTC. This gives the protein CASSATREGYTF. Based on the CDR3 plus reference TRBV7-9 and TRBJ1-2, the full variable domain is DTGVSQNPRHKITKRGQNVTFRCDPISEHNRLYWYRQTLGQGPEFLTYFQNEAQLEKSRLLSDRFSAERPKGSFSTLEIQRTEQGDSAMYLCASSATREGYTFGSGTRLTVV.